This T cell receptor (beta chain) derives from a study of T cell responses to AZD1222 COVID-19 vaccine (dated by TCRdb to 2020 to 2022). Context from the whole study: Because spike-specific TCR depth and breadth did not differ between the two schedules, AZD1222 recipients who got a second dose at roughly 4 weeks were pooled with those who got a second dose at roughly 12 weeks. TCR sequencing covered about 230 trial participants: 200 to 210 given two doses of AZD1222 and approximately 25 given two doses of MenACWY control vaccine. Trial participants were enrolled into age subgroups of 18-55, 56-69 and 70-plus years, which contained about 150, 27 and 61 TCR-sequenced participants, respectively.

V is pruned by 5 bases and J by 3 bases, leaving 14 bases of the junction without a gene match. Measured from the cysteine to the phenylalanine, the CDR3 is 18 residues long. Only the CDR3 region is kept as DNA, spanning 54 bases read in frame from base 1. The germline V gene supplies CDR1 SGHNT and CDR2 YENEEA. As for this clone: It has no known antigen specificity. One base away there is no much larger clone; base qualities are not given.

The CDR3 regions of human TCRbeta chains were analyzed by immunosequencing. Regarding the original processing steps: TCRs in the repertoires were matched against a reference library of SARS-CoV-2-specific TCRs that had been generated with the MIRA antigen-specificity platform. Breadth was defined as the fraction of unique TCRs that were SARS-CoV-2-associated, and depth was defined as the fraction of total T cells that were SARS-CoV-2-associated. Using the MIRA data, every spike-specific TCR was mapped to the spike region that the TCR reacted to and assigned to either a CD4 or a CD8 class. Log10-transformed breadth and depth values were compared by one-way ANOVA with Sidak's multiple comparisons tests. TCRdb re-hosts the immuneACCESS table, in-frame sequences only. Its copies lack some clones; in the studies checked, an unresolved V gene accounts for under half of them, and the cause for the rest is not known. V and J calls and clone size come straight from that table; D and trimming were deduced from the DNA. The sample table holds approximately 140,000 clones, of which roughly 90% were seen once. The ten largest clones take up over 1.1% of the sample.

On the study overall, not on this receptor specifically: CD4 TCRs associated with the vaccine covered the entire spike protein, and the dominant responses were in regions 160-218 and 743-854. No day 14 peak-response samples were available, so repertoires were characterized only after the peak T cell response. Participants were mostly white British and included more females than males, and it was suggested by the authors that clonal diversity may have been underestimated. Conclusions about previously exposed vaccinees were limited because only a handful of AZD1222 recipients were SARS-CoV-2 seropositive at baseline. Epitopes outside the regions mutated in the B.1.351 and B.1.1.7 variants were reportedly recognized by nearly half of the unique spike-specific TCRs. After two AZD1222 doses, both the breadth and the depth of spike-specific TCRs were significantly higher than at day 0 and than in MenACWY recipients. In the small 56-69-year group, the increase in depth fell short of significance, most likely because of low power.

Read against the paper, the sample's time point label means: baseline before first vaccination. Samples from vaccinated people were obtained from the UK trials COV001 and COV002, which included a single-blind randomized controlled phase 2/3 trial of AZD1222 (ChAdOx1 nCoV-19) in healthy adults. Trial participant PBMC samples were collected at day 0 and day 28 after the second dose for TCRbeta chain sequencing. The material was peripheral blood, obtained on day 0 of AZD1222 vaccination. The sequence came from an adult in good health. The chain links TRBV11-3 with TRBJ2-2, with 8 middle bases fitting TRBD1. The sequence in DNA is TGTGCCAGCAGCCCAGGGACAGGAATATCCTCCTACACCGGGGAGCTGTTTTTT. The translation is CASSPGTGISSYTGELFF.